A selection of T cell receptor beta chains follows, all from one sample in a study of blood T cell repertoires in COVID-19. Profiling relied on immunoSEQ multiplex PCR, and the TCRdb table lists in-frame clones only, not all of them. The top ten hold roughly 8% of the sample, which has 81,000 or so clones, about 82% seen once. Sequencing input: peripheral blood. These TCRs come from a man aged 50-60 years with active COVID-19. CDR3s include the opening cysteine and the closing phenylalanine or tryptophan. A D gene is named only where the DNA matches it firmly. Where a row states a size, it is once, few, many or the class of an expanded clone; other rows omit it.

j_call v_call d_call clone_size cdr3_aa cdr3_nt
TRBJ2-1 TRBV5-1 TRBD2 . CASSSAGDSYNEQFF TGCGCCAGCAGCTCAGCGGGAGACTCCTACAATGAGCAGTTCTTC
TRBJ2-5 TRBV5-1 . once CASSFLPGLRETQYF TGCGCCAGCAGCTTTCTACCGGGACTCAGAGAGACCCAGTACTTC
TRBJ2-5 TRBV24-1 . . CATSDVGGAETQYF TGTGCCACCAGTGATGTAGGGGGTGCAGAGACCCAGTACTTC
TRBJ1-2 TRBV24-1 . . CATSREGGYTF TGTGCCACCTCCAGGGAGGGAGGCTACACCTTC
TRBJ1-2 TRBV2 TRBD1 few CASSVQKGAYGYTF TGTGCCAGCAGTGTCCAAAAGGGGGCCTATGGCTACACCTTC
TRBJ2-2 TRBV19 TRBD1 . CASRSGQGVRTGELFF TGTGCCAGTAGATCGGGACAGGGGGTTCGAACCGGGGAGCTGTTTTTT
TRBJ2-2 TRBV5-1 TRBD2 . CASSLVAGLAGDNTGELFF TGCGCCAGCAGCTTGGTTGCGGGACTAGCGGGAGATAACACCGGGGAGCTGTTTTTT
TRBJ1-4 TRBV5-4 TRBD1 . CASSLTGATNEKLFF TGTGCCAGCAGCTTAACAGGGGCAACTAATGAAAAACTGTTTTTT
TRBJ2-5 TRBV9 . . CASSVQVQETQYF TGTGCCAGCAGCGTACAGGTCCAAGAGACCCAGTACTTC
TRBJ2-7 TRBV28 TRBD1 . CASSSPGTVTYEQYF TGTGCCAGCAGTTCACCCGGGACAGTGACTTACGAGCAGTACTTC
TRBJ2-7 TRBV19 TRBD1 . CASSNRDRGFYEQYF TGTGCCAGTAGTAACCGGGACAGGGGTTTCTACGAGCAGTACTTC
TRBJ2-1 TRBV6-7 TRBD1 . CASSYWDRGNEQFF TGTGCCAGCAGTTACTGGGACAGGGGGAATGAGCAGTTCTTC
TRBJ1-4 TRBV11-2 TRBD1 . CASSSHQTGGGRKLFF TGTGCCAGCAGCTCACATCAGACAGGGGGCGGCCGAAAACTGTTTTTT
TRBJ2-1 TRBV5-1 . . CASSLAPSYNEQFF TGCGCCAGCAGCCTAGCGCCCTCCTACAATGAGCAGTTCTTC
TRBJ2-3 TRBV20-1 . . CSAKGSGQYF TGCAGTGCTAAAGGGAGTGGGCAGTATTTT
TRBJ2-3 TRBV10-1 TRBD2 . CASSPGGSPQERGGSSADTQYF TGCGCCAGCAGTCCCGGTGGATCCCCCCAGGAGCGGGGGGGCTCATCCGCAGATACGCAGTATTTT
TRBJ2-7 TRBV6-5 . . CASSYREEQYF TGTGCCAGCAGTTACCGGGAGGAGCAGTACTTC
TRBJ2-7 TRBV4-3 . . CASSQDRTYSHYEQYF TGCGCCAGCAGCCAAGATCGGACTTACTCACACTACGAGCAGTACTTC
TRBJ2-7 TRBV7-2 . . CASSPVLAGLYEQYF TGTGCCAGCAGCCCTGTGCTGGCGGGACTCTACGAGCAGTACTTC
TRBJ2-7 TRBV7-2 . . CASSSGSYYEQYF TGTGCCAGCAGCTCGGGATCATACTACGAGCAGTACTTC
TRBJ2-5 TRBV27 . . CASSSRETQYF TGTGCCAGCAGTTCACGGGAGACCCAGTACTTC
TRBJ1-6 TRBV11-2 TRBD1 few CASSLDHRGWNSPLHF TGTGCCAGCAGCTTAGACCACAGGGGATGGAATTCACCCCTCCACTTT
TRBJ1-5 TRBV5-6 . . CASSLGGDQPQHF TGTGCCAGCAGCTTGGGGGGGGATCAGCCCCAGCATTTT
TRBJ1-6 TRBV19 TRBD1 once CASKSGTGRSPLHF TGTGCCAGTAAGTCGGGGACAGGGCGCTCACCCCTCCACTTT